This section outlines one T cell receptor beta chain sequence together with its context. Its antigen is not known. The CDR3 is 12 residues long. V was pared by 4 bases and J by 9 bases, with 13 bases between. Profiled with immunoSEQ multiplex PCR; TCRdb holds only in-frame clones, not every one. Of nearly 70,000 clones in the sample, roughly 93% were seen once. This entry belongs to a study of CD4 T cells in relation to SARS-CoV-2 and coronaviruses. Study-wide findings and caveats: SARS-CoV-2-driven expansion was significantly weaker in crossreactive than monoreactive clones.

The unexposed donors gave CD4+ T cells in 2011-2018, prior to COVID-19. Sequencing input: naive CD4+ T cells from PBMCs. Described subset: naive CD4+ T cells isolated by negative enrichment. This clonotype was sampled from a human donor in good health. This chain links TRBV12-3 or TRBV12-4 with TRBJ2-7, with no clear D. DNA of the CDR3: TGTGCCAGCAGTTACGTTTTCGGCGGGCAGTACTTC. Protein sequence: CASSYVFGGQYF.